Listed below are T cell receptor beta chains from one sample, sequenced in a study of identical twins. TCRdb re-analysed the 5' RACE reads in MiXCR, keeping a single row per CDR3 protein. Of approximately 230,000 distinct CDR3 sequences in the sample, 6.5% were seen once. These data were also reused for a study on T cells expressing NK-cell markers.

Source material: CD8+ T cells sorted from blood. These receptors were taken from a woman aged 18-29 years in good health. CDR3s include the opening cysteine and the closing phenylalanine or tryptophan. The D gene is left open where the match is weak. Only some rows state a clone size, as once, few, many or a class for expanded clones.

j_call cdr3_length v_call d_call clone_size cdr3_aa cdr3_nt
TRBJ2-1 14 TRBV10-3 NA few CAILDEWGAGEQFF TGTGCCATACTAGATGAATGGGGTGCAGGTGAGCAGTTCTTC
TRBJ2-5 16 TRBV3-1 TRBD2 few CASSFPLAGGQETQYF TGTGCCAGCAGCTTTCCCTTAGCGGGGGGCCAAGAGACCCAGTACTTC
TRBJ2-7 15 TRBV15 NA few CATSRDLGLSYEQYF TGTGCCACCAGCAGAGATCTGGGGCTATCCTACGAGCAGTACTTC
TRBJ1-6 14 TRBV6-2/TRBV6-3 NA few CASSSGRTDSPLHF TGTGCCAGCAGCTCCGGGAGGACCGATTCACCCCTCCACTTT
TRBJ1-1 13 TRBV2 NA many CASKAPLNTEAFF TGTGCCAGCAAGGCGCCTTTGAACACTGAAGCTTTCTTT
TRBJ2-1 17 TRBV13 TRBD2 NA CTSTLLQPGTSGNEQFF TGTACCAGCACCTTACTCCAACCCGGGACTAGCGGTAATGAGCAGTTCTTC
TRBJ2-3 14 TRBV27 NA many CASSWEVRTDTQYF TGTGCCAGCAGTTGGGAGGTCCGCACAGATACGCAGTATTTT
TRBJ2-3 13 TRBV29-1 TRBD2 many CSVPGTSADTQYF TGCAGCGTCCCTGGGACTAGCGCAGATACGCAGTATTTT
TRBJ2-7 12 TRBV30 NA many CAWSVTYDEQYF TGTGCCTGGAGTGTCACCTACGACGAGCAGTACTTC
TRBJ2-3 16 TRBV7-9 TRBD2 NA CASSLPGLAGSDTQYF TGTGCCAGCAGCTTACCGGGACTAGCGGGATCAGATACGCAGTATTTT
TRBJ1-1 14 TRBV4-1 NA NA CASSQVMGNTEAFF TGCGCCAGCAGCCAAGTCATGGGGAACACTGAAGCTTTCTTT
TRBJ1-1 15 TRBV2 NA many CASSEGLSMNTEAFF TGTGCCAGCAGTGAAGGGCTGAGTATGAACACTGAAGCTTTCTTT
TRBJ2-7 19 TRBV5-1 TRBD2 many CASSWPTFPASGAYYEQYF TGCGCCAGCAGCTGGCCGACATTCCCGGCTAGCGGGGCCTACTACGAGCAGTACTTC
TRBJ2-1 16 TRBV10-2 TRBD2 NA CASSESRLAGDNEQFF TGCGCCAGCAGTGAGTCGCGACTAGCGGGTGACAATGAGCAGTTCTTC
TRBJ1-2 15 TRBV5-1 TRBD1 many CASSRTDRGNYGYTF TGCGCCAGCAGCCGAACGGACAGGGGGAACTATGGCTACACCTTC
TRBJ2-4 13 TRBV13 NA few CASTSSTKNIQYF TGTGCCAGCACCTCCTCTACCAAAAACATTCAGTACTTC
TRBJ2-1 13 TRBV5-4 NA NA CASSLKAANEQFF TGTGCCAGCAGCTTGAAAGCGGCCAATGAGCAGTTCTTC
TRBJ2-7 14 TRBV7-8 NA few CASSLGTPFTEQYF TGTGCCAGCAGCTTAGGGACCCCGTTTACCGAGCAGTACTTC
TRBJ2-3 16 TRBV15 TRBD2 many CATSRGTSGGADTQYF TGTGCCACCAGCAGGGGGACTAGCGGGGGCGCAGATACGCAGTATTTT
TRBJ2-7 14 TRBV5-6 NA many CASSLGTSSYEQYF TGTGCCAGCAGCCTGGGGACGAGCTCCTACGAGCAGTACTTC
TRBJ2-7 12 TRBV5-1 NA NA CASSQPDYEQYF TGCGCCAGCAGCCAACCGGACTACGAGCAGTACTTC
TRBJ2-2 17 TRBV15 TRBD1 many CATSRHPGQAVAGELFF TGTGCCACCAGCAGGCATCCGGGACAGGCGGTAGCCGGGGAGCTGTTTTTT
TRBJ1-5 15 TRBV12-3/TRBV12-4 NA few CASRPGPAGNQPQHF TGTGCCAGCAGACCGGGGCCGGCGGGCAATCAGCCCCAGCATTTT
TRBJ1-3 16 TRBV7-9 NA few CASSLLQGLRGNTIYF TGTGCCAGCAGCTTACTTCAAGGGCTGCGGGGAAACACCATATATTTT
TRBJ2-5 12 TRBV12-3/TRBV12-4 NA NA CASSLAGGTQYF TGTGCCAGCAGTTTAGCAGGGGGGACCCAGTACTTC
TRBJ1-2 17 TRBV6-5 NA NA CASSYPDSQLTIYGYTF TGTGCCAGCAGTTACCCGGACAGCCAACTAACCATCTATGGCTACACCTTC
TRBJ2-5 18 TRBV5-6 TRBD2 few CASSLPGLAGGLGETQYF TGTGCCAGCAGCCTGCCGGGACTAGCGGGGGGCTTAGGAGAGACCCAGTACTTC
TRBJ2-1 16 TRBV4-1 TRBD2 NA CASSSERGRAENEQFF TGCGCCAGCAGCTCAGAGCGCGGGAGGGCCGAAAATGAGCAGTTCTTC
TRBJ1-1 11 TRBV9 NA few CASSSGRGAFF TGTGCCAGCAGCTCAGGGAGGGGGGCTTTCTTT
TRBJ1-6 13 TRBV13 NA NA CASSLVPYSPLHF TGTGCCAGCAGCTTAGTCCCTTATTCACCCCTCCACTTT
TRBJ1-1 14 TRBV4-1 NA few CASSQEEGGTEAFF TGCGCCAGCAGCCAAGAAGAAGGGGGCACTGAAGCTTTCTTT
TRBJ1-2 13 TRBV6-1 TRBD1 NA CASRGTGPYGYTF TGTGCCAGCAGGGGGACAGGGCCCTATGGCTACACCTTC
TRBJ2-7 14 TRBV28 NA few CASSFSGEVYEQYF TGTGCCAGCAGTTTCTCGGGGGAGGTTTACGAGCAGTACTTC
TRBJ2-7 14 TRBV3-1 TRBD2 few CASSQESGGNEQYF TGTGCCAGCAGCCAAGAGAGCGGGGGGAACGAGCAGTACTTC
TRBJ2-2 16 TRBV5-6 TRBD1 many CASSPSSGQGFPELFF TGTGCCAGCAGCCCCTCAAGCGGACAGGGGTTCCCCGAGCTGTTTTTT
TRBJ1-4 13 TRBV7-2 NA NA CAVGGVNNEKLFF TGTGCCGTTGGGGGGGTGAATAATGAAAAACTGTTTTTT
TRBJ2-7 12 TRBV12-3/TRBV12-4 NA few CASSFLQREQYF TGTGCCAGCAGTTTTTTACAAAGGGAGCAGTACTTC
TRBJ2-5 15 TRBV13 TRBD1 many CASGDSNQGAETQYF TGTGCCAGCGGCGATTCTAACCAGGGGGCAGAGACCCAGTACTTC
TRBJ1-1 12 TRBV29-1 TRBD1 many CSVETGNGEPFF TGCAGCGTGGAGACAGGGAACGGTGAACCTTTCTTT
TRBJ2-1 17 TRBV2 TRBD2 NA CASSARGWREGYNEQFF TGTGCCAGCAGCGCCCGGGGGTGGCGGGAGGGCTACAATGAGCAGTTCTTC
TRBJ2-7 17 TRBV24-1 NA few CATSDPLGGQVYYEQYF TGTGCCACCAGTGATCCCCTTGGTGGGCAGGTCTACTACGAGCAGTACTTC